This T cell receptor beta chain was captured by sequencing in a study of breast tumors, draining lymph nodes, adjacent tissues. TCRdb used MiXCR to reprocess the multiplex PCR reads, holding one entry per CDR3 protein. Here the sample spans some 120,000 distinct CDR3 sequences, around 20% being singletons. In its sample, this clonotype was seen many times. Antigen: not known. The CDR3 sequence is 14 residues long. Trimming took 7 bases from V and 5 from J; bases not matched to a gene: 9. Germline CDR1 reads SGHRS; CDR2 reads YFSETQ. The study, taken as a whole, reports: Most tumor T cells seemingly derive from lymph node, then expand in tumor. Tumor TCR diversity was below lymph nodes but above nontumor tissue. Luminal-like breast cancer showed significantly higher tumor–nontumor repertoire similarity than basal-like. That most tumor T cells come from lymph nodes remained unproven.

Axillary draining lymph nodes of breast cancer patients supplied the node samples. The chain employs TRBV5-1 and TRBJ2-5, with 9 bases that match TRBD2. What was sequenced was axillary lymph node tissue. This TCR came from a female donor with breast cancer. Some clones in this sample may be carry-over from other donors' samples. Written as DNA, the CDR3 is TGCGCCAGCTCGTTAGCGGGAGTGCAGGAGACCCAGTACTTC. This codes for CASSLAGVQETQYF.